Listed below are T cell receptor beta chains from one sample, sequenced in a study of shared clonotypes between healthy human individuals. The table came from immunoSEQ multiplex PCR; TCRdb's copy has only in-frame clones and leaves some out. The data show some 1,100,000 clones, with 75% to 85% seen just once and under 0.65% held by the top ten. The sample was memory CD4+ T cells from PBMCs. Receptors originate from a young man in good health. Some clones in this sample may be carry-over from other donors' samples. Both conserved end residues are part of each CDR3. Each record gives: CDR3 protein, CDR3 DNA, clone size, V gene, J gene, D gene. D genes are given only for firm matches. Clone size appears in some rows only: once, few, many, or a class for an expanded clone.

cdr3_aa: CASSYRTGREHEQYF; cdr3_nt: TGTGCCAGCAGTTACCGCACGGGGCGGGAACACGAGCAGTACTTC; clone_size: once; v_call: TRBV28; j_call: TRBJ2-7; d_call: -
cdr3_aa: CASSRGGTGSYEQYF; cdr3_nt: TGTGCCAGCAGCCGCGGGGGGACAGGGTCCTACGAGCAGTACTTC; clone_size: many; v_call: TRBV5-5; j_call: TRBJ2-7; d_call: -
cdr3_aa: CASSLAVTDTQYF; cdr3_nt: TGTGCCAGCAGCTTAGCAGTCACAGATACGCAGTATTTT; clone_size: many; v_call: TRBV7-9; j_call: TRBJ2-3; d_call: -
cdr3_aa: CASSPGLFSSGNTIYF; cdr3_nt: TGTGCCAGCAGCCCGGGACTGTTCTCCTCTGGAAACACCATATATTTT; clone_size: -; v_call: TRBV7-9; j_call: TRBJ1-3; d_call: -
cdr3_aa: CASSLGDRAGTDTQYF; cdr3_nt: TGTGCCAGCAGCTTAGGGGACAGGGCCGGCACAGATACGCAGTATTTT; clone_size: -; v_call: TRBV7-2; j_call: TRBJ2-3; d_call: TRBD1
cdr3_aa: CASTKQRTGFNYGYTF; cdr3_nt: TGTGCCAGCACCAAACAACGGACAGGGTTTAACTATGGCTACACCTTC; clone_size: -; v_call: TRBV2; j_call: TRBJ1-2; d_call: TRBD1
cdr3_aa: CASSLGQSGEQFF; cdr3_nt: TGTGCCAGCAGCTTAGGTCAAAGCGGTGAGCAGTTCTTC; clone_size: -; v_call: TRBV7-9; j_call: TRBJ2-1; d_call: -
cdr3_aa: CASRTGGAYGYTF; cdr3_nt: TGTGCCAGCAGAACCGGGGGGGCCTATGGCTACACCTTC; clone_size: -; v_call: TRBV6-1; j_call: TRBJ1-2; d_call: -
cdr3_aa: CASSQVISGSDYEQYF; cdr3_nt: TGCGCCAGCAGCCAAGTAATAAGCGGGAGTGACTACGAGCAGTACTTC; clone_size: -; v_call: TRBV4-3; j_call: TRBJ2-7; d_call: TRBD2
cdr3_aa: CAWSHRGQETQYF; cdr3_nt: TGTGCCTGGAGTCACCGGGGCCAAGAGACCCAGTACTTC; clone_size: few; v_call: TRBV30; j_call: TRBJ2-5; d_call: -
cdr3_aa: CASSRTSRGTDTQYF; cdr3_nt: TGTGCCAGCAGCCGGACTAGTCGGGGCACAGATACGCAGTATTTT; clone_size: -; v_call: TRBV7-8; j_call: TRBJ2-3; d_call: TRBD2
cdr3_aa: CASSVGTSNQPQHF; cdr3_nt: TGTGCCAGCAGCGTCGGGACCTCAAATCAGCCCCAGCATTTT; clone_size: -; v_call: TRBV11-2; j_call: TRBJ1-5; d_call: -
cdr3_aa: CASSPPSGRWGEQFF; cdr3_nt: TGTGCCAGCTCACCGCCTAGCGGGAGATGGGGTGAGCAGTTCTTC; clone_size: once; v_call: TRBV18; j_call: TRBJ2-1; d_call: TRBD2
cdr3_aa: CASSEQGLNEKLFF; cdr3_nt: TGTGCCAGCAGTGAACAGGGGCTTAATGAAAAACTGTTTTTT; clone_size: few; v_call: TRBV2; j_call: TRBJ1-4; d_call: -